Listed below are T cell receptor beta chains from one sample, sequenced in a study of T cells in Graves' hyperthyroidism and ophthalmopathy. TCRdb passed the multiplex PCR reads through MiXCR, listing each CDR3 protein once. The sample carries 560,000 or so distinct CDR3 sequences, more than 45% recorded once. Sequenced input: peripheral blood or thyroid tissue (not recorded which). The origin of the receptors is a woman aged 18 to 35 with Graves' hyperthyroidism. Both conserved end residues are part of each CDR3. Fields, in order: D gene, V gene, J gene, CDR3 length, clone size, CDR3 DNA, CDR3 protein. A D gene is named only where the DNA matches it firmly. Part of the rows lack a size; the others show once, few, many or a class for expanded clones.

d_gene: TRBD1; v_gene: TRBV10-3; j_gene: TRBJ2-5; len: 13; abundance: -; CDR3nt: TGTGCCATCCTGACAGGGGATGGGGAGACCCAGTACTTC; CDR3aa: CAILTGDGETQYF
d_gene: -; v_gene: TRBV6-6; j_gene: TRBJ1-3; len: 15; abundance: -; CDR3nt: TGTGCCAGCAGTTACAACGGGGGGGATGGAAACACCATATATTTT; CDR3aa: CASSYNGGDGNTIYF
d_gene: -; v_gene: TRBV7-2; j_gene: TRBJ1-4; len: 15; abundance: -; CDR3nt: TGTGCCAGCAGCTTCCAGGTTGCGACTAATGAAAAACTGTTTTTT; CDR3aa: CASSFQVATNEKLFF
d_gene: -; v_gene: TRBV15; j_gene: TRBJ2-2; len: 17; abundance: few; CDR3nt: TGTGCCACCAGCAGAGAATCCGGATGGCATGAGGCCGGGGAGCTGTTTTTT; CDR3aa: CATSRESGWHEAGELFF
d_gene: -; v_gene: TRBV2; j_gene: TRBJ1-1; len: 12; abundance: -; CDR3nt: TGTGCCAGCATGATCAGGAACACTGAAGCTTTCTTT; CDR3aa: CASMIRNTEAFF
d_gene: -; v_gene: TRBV7-6; j_gene: TRBJ2-7; len: 13; abundance: once; CDR3nt: TGTGCCAGCAGTTTAGAGTTAACCGGGGAGCTGTACTTC; CDR3aa: CASSLELTGELYF
d_gene: TRBD1; v_gene: TRBV14; j_gene: TRBJ1-2; len: 16; abundance: many; CDR3nt: TGTGCCAGCAGCCAAGATCTTAGACAGGGGAACGACGGCTACACCTTC; CDR3aa: CASSQDLRQGNDGYTF
d_gene: TRBD1; v_gene: TRBV24-1; j_gene: TRBJ1-1; len: 16; abundance: many; CDR3nt: TGTGCCACCAGTGCTGGAGGGGGACAGGGAAGACCTGAAGCTTTCTTT; CDR3aa: CATSAGGGQGRPEAFF
d_gene: TRBD2; v_gene: TRBV20-1; j_gene: TRBJ2-7; len: 15; abundance: -; CDR3nt: TGCAGTGCTAGAGATGACGGAGCGGGAGGTCGGGAGCAGTACTTC; CDR3aa: CSARDDGAGGREQYF
d_gene: -; v_gene: TRBV25-1; j_gene: TRBJ2-7; len: 10; abundance: -; CDR3nt: TGTGCCAGCGGGAGAGGCGAGCAGTACTTC; CDR3aa: CASGRGEQYF